What follows are 23 T cell receptor beta chains derived from one specimen sequenced in a study of ipilimumab plus nivolumab after autologous stem cell transplantation. The method was immunoSEQ multiplex PCR; TCRdb's version includes in-frame clones alone and lacks a portion of them. This sample has 2,500 to 3,500 clones; 76% occur once, and the top ten carry about 10%. The source material was PBMCs, sampled in a trial of ipilimumab plus nivolumab as post-transplant consolidation. The receptors were gathered from a male donor with primary mediastinal lymphoma.

This clone has more than one count but fewer than ten. This chain uses TRBV16 with TRBJ1-4, with TRBD1 identical over 8 bases. The CDR3 loop spans 15 amino acids. CDR1 KGHSY and CDR2 FQNENV come from the germline V gene. V shed 4 bases and J 0 bases; nucleotides not matched to a gene: 1. CDR3 region: CASSRQGSTNEKLFF. The DNA of the CDR3 is TGTGCCAGCAGCCGACAGGGGTCAACTAATGAAAAACTGTTTTTT.

This clone has a handful of counts. The V and J genes are TRBV5-4 and TRBJ1-1; TRBD1 might be the D (5 bases). V was trimmed by 3 bases and J by 7 bases, leaving 19 bases between them. CDR1 and CDR2 (germline): SGHNT, YYREEE (reference sequence). The CDR3 totals 15 residues. CDR3 region: CASSSSTGWGDEAFF. The CDR3 coding sequence is TGTGCCAGCAGCTCCTCGACGGGGTGGGGGGATGAAGCTTTCTTT.

This clone was counted once. The chain recombines TRBV7-2 with TRBJ2-1; weak D call: TRBD1 (6 bases). Germline-derived CDR1 and CDR2 are SGHTA and FQGNSA. This CDR3 comprises 13 residues. V lost 3 bases and J 9 bases, leaving 12 bases between the germline ends. The CDR3 loop is CASSFSGAGEQFF. In DNA form, the CDR3 reads TGTGCCAGCAGCTTCTCAGGGGCGGGTGAGCAGTTCTTC. Complete variable domain (other parts from reference TRBV7-2 and TRBJ2-1): GAGVSQSPSNKVTEKGKDVELRCDPISGHTALYWYRQSLGQGLEFLIYFQGNSAPDKSGLPSDRFSAERTGGSVSTLTIQRTQQEDSAVYLCASSFSGAGEQFFGPGTRLTVL.

This CDR3 reads CASSPTGGGGYTF. The CDR3 DNA is TGTGCCAGCAGCCCTACAGGGGGCGGTGGCTACACCTTC. J is TRBJ1-2 and V is TRBV6-6, with 9 bases identical to TRBD1. The CDR3 length is 13 residues. The V and J ends lost 6 bases and 7 bases, in that order; junction bases with no gene match: 6. CDR1 MNHNY and CDR2 SVGAGI come from the germline V gene (reference sequence).

This clone was seen more than once but under ten times. The V and J genes are TRBV6-6 and TRBJ2-1, with 11 bases lining up with TRBD2. The V and J ends lost 5 bases and 8 bases, in that order; junction bases with no gene match: 11. The CDR3 runs 16 residues. Germline CDR1 MNHNY, CDR2 SVGAGI (reference sequence). The CDR3 reads CASSPGTSGGGYEQFF. The CDR3 DNA is TGTGCCAGCAGTCCAGGCACTAGCGGGGGAGGATATGAGCAGTTCTTC.

This clone was observed a few times. The chain recombines TRBV5-4 with TRBJ2-2; 9 positions match TRBD1. There are 16 residues in the CDR3. V shed 2 bases and J 5 bases; nucleotides not matched to a gene: 7. The germline CDR1 and CDR2 sequences are SGHNT and YYREEE (reference sequence). The CDR3 here is CASSFSGTGITGELFF. The CDR3 coding sequence is TGTGCCAGCAGCTTTTCAGGGACAGGGATTACCGGGGAGCTGTTTTTT.

A single count supports this clone. This sequence joins TRBV18 and TRBJ2-7, with D perhaps given as TRBD1 or TRBD2 (6 bases each). The CDR3 is 15 amino acids. Trimming shortened V by 4 bases and J by 7 bases, and 20 bases separated the two germline ends. Looked up from germline, CDR1 is KGHSH and CDR2 is LQKENI. CDR3 bases: TGTGCCAGCTCACTGTGGGGGGCCGGTTCGGATGAGCAGTACTTC. Protein: CASSLWGAGSDEQYF.

The chain has TRBV27 and TRBJ2-3; a possible D gene is TRBD1 (5 bases). CDR1 is MNHEY and CDR2 is SMNVEV in the germline V gene (reference sequence). Between the trimmed V and J ends, which lost 5 bases and 2 bases, there was a span of 17 bases. The CDR3 has 16 amino acids. The CDR3 region has the DNA TGTGCCAGCAGTCCGCCCACCTCGACAGCCACAGATACGCAGTATTTT. Its translation is CASSPPTSTATDTQYF.

This clone was counted once. The rearrangement uses TRBV5-5 and TRBJ1-1, with D possibly being TRBD1 (6 bases). Trimming left V 4 bases short and J 3 bases short, with 13 bases between. The CDR3 spans 14 residues. Germline V gene sequence: CDR1 SGHKS, CDR2 YYEKEE (reference sequence). CDR3 in DNA: TGTGCCAGCAGCCCCCGGACAGCTCACACTGAAGCTTTCTTT. Protein sequence: CASSPRTAHTEAFF.

The genes are TRBV18 and TRBJ1-5; 8 nucleotides line up with TRBD1. Germline lookup yields CDR1 KGHSH and CDR2 LQKENI. J was trimmed by 9 bases and V by 4 bases; bases with no gene match: 8. The CDR3 runs to 14 residues. CDR3 nucleotides: TGTGCCAGCTCACAGTGGACAGGGATGGGGCCCCAGCATTTT. Residues: CASSQWTGMGPQHF.

The rearrangement joins TRBV18 to TRBJ1-2; tentatively, D is TRBD1 (5 bases). V lost 2 bases, J lost 8 bases, and 15 bases lay in between. Germline CDR1 and CDR2: KGHSH and LQKENI. The CDR3 extends over 14 amino acids. For the CDR3, the DNA is TGTGCCAGCTCACCAATTAAGGAGGCAGGGGGCTACACCTTC. Its translation: CASSPIKEAGGYTF.

The CDR3 nucleotides read TGTGCCAGCCTACAGCAAAGAAAAAACATTCAGTACTTC. This sequence encodes CASLQQRKNIQYF. V usage is TRBV21-1 and J usage is TRBJ2-4; no check of the table's D call, TRBD1, against the DNA was made. TRBV21-1 is a documented pseudogene. The CDR3 has 13 amino acids.

This clone has only one observation. The chain has TRBV30 and TRBJ2-3; D perhaps matches TRBD1 (6 bases). Per germline, CDR1 GTSNPN and CDR2 SVGIG (reference sequence). The CDR3 runs 11 residues. V was trimmed by 8 bases and J by 12 bases, leaving 18 bases between them. CDR3 sequence: CAAYRERRQYF. CDR3 coding DNA: TGTGCCGCATACAGGGAACGCAGACAGTATTTT.

Notes on this clone: One end of the junction does not line up with germline, which may come from a read error. V usage is TRBV7-3 and J usage is TRBJ2-7; maybe TRBD1 (6 bases). The CDR3 is 16 residues long. Germline loops: CDR1 SGHTA, CDR2 FQGTGA. Here the CDR3 DNA reads TGCGCCAGCAGCCAAGATCGTCAGGGGCCCCCTGACGAGCAGTACTTC. As protein: CASSQDRQGPPDEQYF.

This clone was counted only a few times. The chain joins TRBV7-8 to TRBJ1-1; D unclear. Germline loops: CDR1 SGHVS, CDR2 FQNEAQ. V lost 0 bases, J lost 0 bases, and 11 bases lay in between. This CDR3 has 16 residues. As DNA, the CDR3 is TGTGCCAGCAGCTTAGCTTTGAGAACGGTGAACACTGAAGCTTTCTTT. This translates into CASSLALRTVNTEAFF.

The J gene is TRBJ2-6, the V gene TRBV7-8, with 7 bases aligning to TRBD2. Germline CDR1 and CDR2: SGHVS and FQNEAQ. Germline trimming cut 1 base from V and 0 bases from J; bases unmatched to any gene: 6. This CDR3 has 18 amino acids. The CDR3 protein is CASSLVGLVSSGANVLTF. The CDR3, as DNA: TGTGCCAGCAGCTTAGTCGGACTAGTCTCCTCTGGGGCCAACGTCCTGACTTTC.

The gene calls are TRBV10-2 and TRBJ2-3; 11 bases match TRBD2. From germline, CDR1 is WSHSY and CDR2 SAAADI. J lost 7 bases, V lost 6 bases, and 15 bases had no gene match. This CDR3 has 17 amino acids. For the CDR3, the DNA is TGCGCCAGCAGCCTTGCCGGGACTAGCGGTGGGTCATATACGCAGTATTTT. Its translation is CASSLAGTSGGSYTQYF.

The chain uses TRBV23-1 and TRBJ2-7; tentatively, D is TRBD1 or TRBD2 (5 bases each). TRBV23-1 is marked as an open reading frame, function uncertain. V was cut by 11 bases and J by 5 bases, with 16 bases left in between. The CDR3 sequence is 12 residues long. CDR3 sequence: CAPNGDPNEQYF. Written as DNA, the CDR3 is TGCGCCCCGAACGGGGACCCCAACGAGCAGTACTTC.

V is TRBV4-2 and J is TRBJ2-4, with 9 bases matching TRBD1. The CDR3 consists of 16 residues. The ends lost 4 bases at V and 0 bases at J; junction bases unmatched: 4. Germline CDR1 is LGHNA and CDR2 is YNFKEQ. The CDR3 nucleotides are TGTGCCAGCAGCCGGGACAGGGCACTAGCCAAAAACATTCAGTACTTC. Protein sequence: CASSRDRALAKNIQYF.

The chain employs TRBV28 and TRBJ1-3, with a tentative D call TRBD1 (6 bases). Germline-derived CDR1 and CDR2 are MDHEN and SYDVKM. Trimming pared 8 bases from V and 0 bases from J, leaving 11 bases between. The CDR3 sequence is 14 residues long. The CDR3 region has the DNA TGTGCCAGCGGGGGGCGGAACTCTGGAAACACCATATATTTT. It translates to CASGGRNSGNTIYF.

The rearrangement uses TRBV7-2 and TRBJ2-5; 11 nucleotides align to TRBD2. Trimming at V came to 4 bases and at J to 4 bases, leaving 8 bases not matched to a gene. CDR1 and CDR2 from the germline V gene are SGHTA and FQGNSA. This CDR3 has 16 residues. The CDR3 reads CASSSRTSGYRETQYF. The CDR3 nucleotides read TGTGCCAGCAGCTCCCGGACTAGCGGGTATAGAGAGACCCAGTACTTC. Combining the CDR3 with reference TRBV7-2 and TRBJ2-5 gives the whole variable domain GAGVSQSPSNKVTEKGKDVELRCDPISGHTALYWYRQSLGQGLEFLIYFQGNSAPDKSGLPSDRFSAERTGGSVSTLTIQRTQQEDSAVYLCASSSRTSGYRETQYFGPGTRLLVL.

The sample holds one count of this clone. The chain carries TRBV28 and TRBJ1-2; the D is unclear. The CDR3 consists of 15 residues. Germline V gene sequence: CDR1 MDHEN, CDR2 SYDVKM. Trimming pared 2 bases from V and 4 bases from J, leaving 14 bases between. The CDR3 region is CASSLRSSSLYGYTF. In DNA form, the CDR3 reads TGTGCCAGCAGTTTAAGGTCCAGCAGCCTCTATGGCTACACCTTC.

This clone has more than one count but fewer than ten. V is TRBV7-2 and J is TRBJ1-6; tentatively, D is TRBD1 (6 bases). The CDR3 contains 15 residues. V was pared by 5 bases and J by 9 bases, with 17 bases between. Germline assignment: CDR1 SGHTA and CDR2 FQGNSA. CDR3 bases: TGTGCCAGCAGCCAACGCGGGGGGGGCGGTTCACCCCTCCACTTT. Its protein is CASSQRGGGGSPLHF.